Listed here are 32 T cell receptor beta chains from one sample, sequenced in a study of T cells after yellow fever vaccination. In TCRdb, the 5' RACE reads were re-called with MiXCR into one record per CDR3 protein. The sample holds a few hundred thousand distinct CDR3 sequences, around 4.9% seen once. Sequenced material: CD4+ T cells sorted from PBMCs, taken on the day of the yellow fever booster vaccination. The receptor set was obtained from a man younger than 30 who received the YFV17D yellow fever vaccine.

This clonotype was recorded a few times. The genes are TRBV20-1 and TRBJ1-5; tentative D call: TRBD1 (5 bases). Germline V CDR1 and CDR2: DFQATT, SNEGSKA (reference sequence). This CDR3 spans 14 amino acids. Trimming took 5 bases from V and 4 from J, leaving 15 bases between them. CDR3 protein: CSAVFRDANQPQHF. DNA for the CDR3: TGCAGTGCTGTCTTCCGGGACGCGAATCAGCCCCAGCATTTT.

The rearrangement uses TRBV19 and TRBJ2-3; TRBD1 matches 9 bases. CDR3 length: 17 residues. From germline, CDR1 is LNHDA and CDR2 SQIVND (reference sequence). The J segment lost 2 bases and the V segment lost 10 bases, leaving 16 bases of the junction unmatched. CDR3 sequence (DNA): TGTGCCAACCGGGACAGGGTCGCTTTGTCCCTCACAGATACGCAGTATTTT. Amino acids: CANRDRVALSLTDTQYF.

In this sample, this clonotype turned up a few times. The chain is built from TRBV7-2 and TRBJ2-7; D is uncertain. Trimming pared 1 base from V and 4 bases from J, leaving 8 bases between. This CDR3 region has 13 residues. Germline CDR1 SGHTA, CDR2 FQGNSA. CDR3 residues: CASSLGQRYEQYV. In DNA, the CDR3 is TGTGCCAGCAGCTTAGGGCAGAGATACGAGCAGTACGTC.

This clonotype was detected a few times. The V and J genes are TRBV12-5 and TRBJ1-6; the match to TRBD1 covers 8 bases. The CDR3 consists of 15 residues. Germline V gives CDR1 LGHNT, CDR2 FRNRAP. The trim removed 1 base at V and 5 bases at J, leaving 1 base unmatched. CDR3 region: CASGLETGDNSPLHF. The CDR3 DNA follows: TGTGCTAGTGGTTTGGAGACAGGGGATAATTCACCCCTCCACTTT.

The chain combines TRBV11-2 with TRBJ1-2, with D unresolved. The V and J ends lost 0 bases and 4 bases respectively, with 9 bases between them. The germline V gene has CDR1 SGHAT and CDR2 FQNNGV. The CDR3 covers 14 residues. As DNA, the CDR3 is TGTGCCAGCAGCTTAGAGCGGGTCGGCTATGGCTACACCTTC. As protein: CASSLERVGYGYTF.

This clonotype was counted between two and nine times. V and J are TRBV7-2 and TRBJ1-3; D is ambiguous. The CDR3 has 18 residues. The germline V and J ends were trimmed by 5 bases and 1 base, with 21 bases remaining between them. Germline V gene sequence: CDR1 SGHTA, CDR2 FQGNSA. The CDR3 DNA sequence: TGTGCCAGCAGCACCCGGGGAGGACCGAGGCTTTCTGGAAACACCATATATTTT. Amino acids: CASSTRGGPRLSGNTIYF.

The genes are TRBV4-3 and TRBJ2-5, with no clear D. V was clipped by 1 base and J by 2 bases, with 8 bases between them. This CDR3 is 14 amino acids long. In germline, CDR1 is LGHNA, CDR2 YSLEER. CDR3 region: CASSQGYGQETQYF. CDR3 in DNA: TGCGCCAGCAGCCAAGGGTATGGTCAAGAGACCCAGTACTTC.

The CDR3 here is CAISDSGGPTGTGELFF. In DNA, the CDR3 is TGTGCCATCAGTGACAGCGGGGGGCCAACAGGGACCGGGGAGCTGTTTTTT. The V and J genes are TRBV10-3 and TRBJ2-2; TRBD2 agrees at 9 bases. The CDR3 length is 17 residues. CDR1 is ENHRY and CDR2 is SYGVKD in the germline V gene. V trimming: 3 bases; J trimming: 5 bases; junction bases outside the gene matches: 10.

This clonotype was recorded a few times. CDR3: CASSFSGGGDTQYF. For the CDR3, the DNA is TGTGCCAGCAGCTTCAGCGGGGGGGGCGATACGCAGTATTTT. V gene TRBV5-4 combines with J gene TRBJ2-3; the match to TRBD2 covers 10 bases. The germline V gene encodes CDR1 SGHNT and CDR2 YYREEE (reference sequence). The CDR3 runs 14 residues. Germline trimming cut 2 bases from V and 6 bases from J; bases unmatched to any gene: 3.

The chain recombines TRBV5-5 with TRBJ1-3, with D maybe TRBD1 (5 bases). Germline CDR1 SGHKS, CDR2 YYEKEE (reference sequence). This CDR3 spans 17 amino acids. The germline V and J ends were trimmed by 4 bases and 4 bases, with 21 bases remaining between them. This chain's CDR3 is CASSPGGADKAGNTIYF. CDR3 DNA sequence: TGTGCCAGCAGCCCCGGCGGGGCGGACAAAGCGGGAAACACCATATATTTT. The variable domain in full, with the rest retrieved from reference TRBV5-5 and TRBJ1-3, is DAGVTQSPTHLIKTRGQQVTLRCSPISGHKSVSWYQQVLGQGPQFIFQYYEKEERGRGNFPDRFSARQFPNYSSELNVNALLLGDSALYLCASSPGGADKAGNTIYFGEGSWLTVV.

This clonotype was detected many times. V gene TRBV30 combines with J gene TRBJ1-1; TRBD1 is a possible D gene (5 bases). This CDR3 comprises 13 residues. V was clipped by 0 bases and J by 3 bases, with 8 bases between them. Germline CDR1 GTSNPN, CDR2 SVGIG (reference sequence). The CDR3 DNA is TGTGCCTGGAGTGTAGTGGGGGACACTGAAGCTTTCTTT. This sequence encodes CAWSVVGDTEAFF.

This clonotype was seen only a few times. V and J are TRBV24-1 and TRBJ2-5; D is ambiguous. Germline CDR1 KGHDR, CDR2 SFDVKD. V lost 3 bases and J lost 5, with 18 bases in between. The CDR3 is 16 amino acids. The CDR3 DNA follows: TGTGCCACCAGTGATGCGCGCCAGGCAGATCAGGAGACCCAGTACTTC. Its translation: CATSDARQADQETQYF.

This chain links TRBV12-3 or TRBV12-4 with TRBJ1-2, with D possibly TRBD1 on 6 matching bases. The CDR3 extends over 15 amino acids. The ends were cut back, 5 bases at V and 0 bases at J, with 13 bases in the middle. Written as DNA, the CDR3 is TGTGCCAGCAGTCCCCCGGGGGCGGCTAACTATGGCTACACCTTC. It yields the protein CASSPPGAANYGYTF.

The rearrangement links TRBV19 to TRBJ1-2, with a weak D call TRBD1 (5 bases). The CDR3 loop spans 14 amino acids. V lost 0 bases to trimming and J lost 4 bases, with 9 bases between them. From germline, CDR1 is LNHDA and CDR2 SQIVND (reference sequence). The CDR3 sequence: CASSIEAGSYGYTF. The CDR3 bases are TGTGCCAGTAGTATAGAGGCAGGGTCCTATGGCTACACCTTC.

A few counts support this clonotype. The chain uses TRBV3-1 and TRBJ2-2; D is unclear. The V end was cut by 2 bases, the J end by 5 bases, with 9 bases between. Germline assignment: CDR1 LGHDT and CDR2 YNNKEL (reference sequence). The length of the CDR3 is 14 residues. CDR3 region: CASSQPGRTGELFF. CDR3 coding DNA: TGTGCCAGCAGCCAACCCGGACGAACCGGGGAGCTGTTTTTT. The full variable domain, in which reference TRBV3-1 and TRBJ2-2 provide the parts outside the CDR3, is DTAVSQTPKYLVTQMGNDKSIKCEQNLGHDTMYWYKQDSKKFLKIMFSYNNKELIINETVPNRFSPKSPDKAHLNLHINSLELGDSAVYFCASSQPGRTGELFFGEGSRLTVL.

There are a few counts of this clonotype. The chain combines TRBV5-1 with TRBJ2-2; 8 bases are a match to TRBD1. Germline lookup yields CDR1 SGHRS and CDR2 YFSETQ. V gave up 0 bases and J gave up 5 bases; unmatched junction bases: 6. The CDR3 runs to 16 residues. The CDR3 loop is CASSLGRRGLTGELFF. The CDR3 DNA is TGCGCCAGCAGCTTGGGTCGCAGGGGGCTTACCGGGGAGCTGTTTTTT.

This chain links TRBV12-3 or TRBV12-4 with TRBJ1-3; D not certain. The CDR3 consists of 15 residues. Between the trimmed V and J ends, which lost 2 bases and 3 bases, there was a span of 11 bases. For the CDR3, the DNA is TGTGCCAGCAGTTTAAAGGACGGGGTTGGAAACACCATATATTTT. Translating gives CASSLKDGVGNTIYF.

This clonotype was seen a handful of times. The chain has TRBV29-1 and TRBJ1-1, with 9 nucleotides matching TRBD1. V lost 6 bases, J lost 2 bases, and 10 bases stayed unmatched. Germline V lookup: CDR1 SQVTM, CDR2 ANQGSEA. This CDR3 contains 15 residues. The CDR3 DNA sequence: TGCAGCGTAAGATCGGGACAGGGAAGTAACACTGAAGCTTTCTTT. Amino acid sequence: CSVRSGQGSNTEAFF.

The sample holds a few counts of this clonotype. The V call is TRBV28, the J call TRBJ2-2; D gene unclear. V was clipped by 1 base and J by 13 bases, with 7 bases between them. The CDR3 is made up of 11 amino acids. Germline V gene data show CDR1 as MDHEN and CDR2 as SYDVKM. The CDR3 region is CASSLYRRLFF. DNA for the CDR3: TGTGCCAGCAGTTTATACCGTAGGCTGTTTTTT.

The gene calls are TRBV27 and TRBJ1-1, with a possible D match to TRBD1 (5 bases). The germline gives CDR1 MNHEY, CDR2 SMNVEV (reference sequence). This CDR3 spans 15 amino acids. V was clipped by 8 bases and J by 5 bases, with 21 bases between them. The CDR3 DNA follows: TGTGCCAGCGCCCAGGTCAGGGTAGTGAGTACTGAAGCTTTCTTT. Amino acids: CASAQVRVVSTEAFF.

This clonotype has only a few counts. J is TRBJ1-6 and V is TRBV4-3, with D unclear. From germline, CDR1 is LGHNA and CDR2 YSLEER. V lost 1 base, J lost 7 bases, and 14 bases lay in between. CDR3 length: 16 amino acids. The CDR3 spells CASSQGVKESNSPLHF. DNA of the CDR3: TGCGCCAGCAGCCAAGGGGTAAAGGAGTCGAATTCACCCCTCCACTTT.

The chain couples TRBV18 to TRBJ1-1; D remains ambiguous. Trimming left V 3 bases short and J 1 base short, with 12 bases between. The CDR3 contains 15 residues. The germline gives CDR1 KGHSH, CDR2 LQKENI. The CDR3 is CASSPTLSENTEAFF. The CDR3 DNA reads TGTGCCAGCTCACCCACTCTCAGTGAGAACACTGAAGCTTTCTTT.

In this sample, this clonotype turned up many times. This rearrangement joins TRBV7-9 to TRBJ1-1; TRBD1 is a possible D gene (6 bases). V gave up 1 base and J gave up 6 bases, with 15 bases separating them. The CDR3 is made up of 15 amino acids. Germline loops: CDR1 SEHNR, CDR2 FQNEAQ (reference sequence). The CDR3 loop is CASSLEGSGESEAFF. CDR3 bases: TGTGCCAGCAGCTTAGAGGGTTCAGGGGAGTCTGAAGCTTTCTTT.

The chain uses TRBV5-1 and TRBJ2-3; no clear D gene. The CDR3 is 16 residues long. The germline V and J ends were trimmed by 0 bases and 0 bases, with 11 bases remaining between them. CDR1 and CDR2 (germline): SGHRS, YFSETQ. CDR3 loop: CASSLGAPHSTDTQYF. The DNA of the CDR3 is TGCGCCAGCAGCTTGGGGGCACCGCATAGCACAGATACGCAGTATTTT.

This chain uses TRBV5-5 with TRBJ1-2; 11 positions agree with TRBD1. With V trimmed by 3 bases and J by 3 bases, 7 bases remained unmatched. The length of the CDR3 is 16 residues. Germline-derived CDR1 and CDR2 are SGHKS and YYEKEE (reference sequence). CDR3 sequence (DNA): TGTGCCAGCAGCTCCCAGGGGACAGGGGGGTACTATGGCTACACCTTC. It translates to CASSSQGTGGYYGYTF.

This clonotype was recorded many times. The chain is built from TRBV6-5 and TRBJ2-1; D gene ambiguous. Trimming stripped 0 bases from V and 8 bases from J, with 11 bases between. The CDR3 has 14 residues. The germline CDR1 and CDR2 sequences are MNHEY and SVGAGI. The DNA for the CDR3 is TGTGCCAGCAGTTACTCCCGGCAGGTAGATGAGCAGTTCTTC. Protein sequence: CASSYSRQVDEQFF.

V and J are TRBV3-1 and TRBJ2-1; D may be TRBD2 (6 bases). The CDR3 is 16 residues long. V was cut by 8 bases and J by 8 bases, with 25 bases left in between. The germline CDR1 and CDR2 sequences are LGHDT and YNNKEL (reference sequence). The chain's CDR3 is CASGRSAGWIEDEQFF. CDR3 sequence (DNA): TGTGCCAGCGGACGCTCGGCGGGGTGGATCGAGGATGAGCAGTTCTTC.

The chain couples TRBV24-1 to TRBJ2-7; a possible D gene is TRBD2 (6 bases). The CDR3 extends over 17 amino acids. Germline V lookup: CDR1 KGHDR, CDR2 SFDVKD. Between the trimmed V and J ends, which lost 1 base and 2 bases, there was a span of 17 bases. CDR3 residues: CATSDFERRASTYEQYV. CDR3 nucleotides: TGTGCCACCAGTGATTTTGAGAGGAGGGCCAGTACCTACGAGCAGTACGTC.

This clonotype was recorded at least ten times. The chain combines TRBV29-1 with TRBJ2-3; D gene uncertain. The V end was cut by 4 bases, the J end by 2 bases, with 10 bases between. The CDR3 loop spans 13 amino acids. Germline V lookup: CDR1 SQVTM, CDR2 ANQGSEA. In DNA form, the CDR3 reads TGCAGCGTTGTGGGTTATTACACAGATACGCAGTATTTT. Encoded protein: CSVVGYYTDTQYF.

This clonotype appeared a few times. This rearrangement joins TRBV6-5 to TRBJ2-4; D remains ambiguous. The CDR3 length is 17 residues. Germline CDR1 and CDR2: MNHEY and SVGAGI. The V end lost 0 bases, the J end lost 0 bases, and 12 bases lay between the germline ends. CDR3: CASSYSYSGLAKNIQYF. In DNA, the CDR3 is TGTGCCAGCAGTTACTCGTATTCGGGTCTAGCCAAAAACATTCAGTACTTC.

This clonotype was observed a few times. This chain links TRBV18 with TRBJ1-1; no definite D call. Germline CDR1 and CDR2: KGHSH and LQKENI. This CDR3 has 13 residues. V lost 4 bases to trimming and J lost 7 bases, with 13 bases between them. The CDR3 nucleotides are TGTGCCAGCTCACGTGACCAATATAGTGAAGCTTTCTTT. This translates into CASSRDQYSEAFF.

The genes are TRBV6-6 and TRBJ2-3; D is perhaps TRBD2 (6 bases). In germline, CDR1 is MNHNY, CDR2 SVGAGI (reference sequence). The V end was cut by 0 bases, the J end by 4 bases, with 14 bases between. The CDR3 length is 16 residues. CDR3 sequence: CASSYSWSRGSDTQYF. CDR3 in DNA: TGTGCCAGCAGTTACTCTTGGTCCCGGGGGTCAGATACGCAGTATTTT.